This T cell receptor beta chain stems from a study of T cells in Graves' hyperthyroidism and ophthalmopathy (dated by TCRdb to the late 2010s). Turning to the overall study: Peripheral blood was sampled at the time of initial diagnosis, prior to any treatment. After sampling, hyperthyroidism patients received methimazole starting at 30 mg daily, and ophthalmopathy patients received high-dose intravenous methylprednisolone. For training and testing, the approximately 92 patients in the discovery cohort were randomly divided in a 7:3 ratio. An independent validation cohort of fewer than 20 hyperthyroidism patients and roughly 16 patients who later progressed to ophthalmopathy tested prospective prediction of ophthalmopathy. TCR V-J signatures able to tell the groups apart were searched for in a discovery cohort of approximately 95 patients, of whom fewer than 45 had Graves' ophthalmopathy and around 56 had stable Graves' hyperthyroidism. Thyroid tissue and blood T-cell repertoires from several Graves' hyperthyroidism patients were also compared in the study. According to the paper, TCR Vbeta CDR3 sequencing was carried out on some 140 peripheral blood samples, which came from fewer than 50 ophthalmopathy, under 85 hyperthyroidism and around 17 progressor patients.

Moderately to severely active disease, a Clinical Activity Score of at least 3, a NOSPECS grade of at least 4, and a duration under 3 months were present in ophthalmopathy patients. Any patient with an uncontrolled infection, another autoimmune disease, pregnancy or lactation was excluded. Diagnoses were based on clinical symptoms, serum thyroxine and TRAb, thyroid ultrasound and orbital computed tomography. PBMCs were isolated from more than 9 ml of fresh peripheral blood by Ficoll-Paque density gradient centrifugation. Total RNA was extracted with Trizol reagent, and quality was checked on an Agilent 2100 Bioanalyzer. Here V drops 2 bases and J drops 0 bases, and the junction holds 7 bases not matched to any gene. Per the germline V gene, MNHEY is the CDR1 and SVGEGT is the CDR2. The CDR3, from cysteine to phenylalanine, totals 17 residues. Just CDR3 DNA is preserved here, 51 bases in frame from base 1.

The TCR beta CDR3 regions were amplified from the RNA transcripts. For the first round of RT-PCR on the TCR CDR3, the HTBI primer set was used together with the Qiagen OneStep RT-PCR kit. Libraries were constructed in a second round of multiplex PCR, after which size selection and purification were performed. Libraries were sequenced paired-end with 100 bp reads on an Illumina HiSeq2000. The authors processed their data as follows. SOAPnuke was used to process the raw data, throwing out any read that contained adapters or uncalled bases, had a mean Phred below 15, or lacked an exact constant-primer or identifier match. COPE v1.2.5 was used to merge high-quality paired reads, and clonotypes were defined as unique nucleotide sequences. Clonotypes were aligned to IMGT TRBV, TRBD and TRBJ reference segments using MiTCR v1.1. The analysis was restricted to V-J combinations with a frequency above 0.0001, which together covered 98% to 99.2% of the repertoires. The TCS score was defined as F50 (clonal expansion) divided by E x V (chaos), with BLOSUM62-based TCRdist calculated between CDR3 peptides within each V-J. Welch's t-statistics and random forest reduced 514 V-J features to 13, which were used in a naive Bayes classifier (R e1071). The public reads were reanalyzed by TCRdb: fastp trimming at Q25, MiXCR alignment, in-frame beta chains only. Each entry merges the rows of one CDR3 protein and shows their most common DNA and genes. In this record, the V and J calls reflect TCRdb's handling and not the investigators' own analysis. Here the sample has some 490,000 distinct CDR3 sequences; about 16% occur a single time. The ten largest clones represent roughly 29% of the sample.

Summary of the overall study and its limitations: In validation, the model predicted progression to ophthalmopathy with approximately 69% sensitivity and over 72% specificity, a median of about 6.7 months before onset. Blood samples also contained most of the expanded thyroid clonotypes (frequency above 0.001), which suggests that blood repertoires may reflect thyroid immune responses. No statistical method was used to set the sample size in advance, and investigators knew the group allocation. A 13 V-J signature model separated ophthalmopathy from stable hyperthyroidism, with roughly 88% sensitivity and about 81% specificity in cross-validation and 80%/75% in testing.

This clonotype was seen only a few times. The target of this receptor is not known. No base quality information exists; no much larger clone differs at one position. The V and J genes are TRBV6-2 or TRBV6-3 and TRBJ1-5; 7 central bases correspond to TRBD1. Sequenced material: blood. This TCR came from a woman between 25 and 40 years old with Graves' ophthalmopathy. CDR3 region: CASSYRTGPYSNQPQHF. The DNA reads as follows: TGTGCCAGCAGTTACCGGACAGGACCCTATAGCAATCAGCCCCAGCATTTT.